This TCR beta chain originates from a study of CD8+CD57+ T cells in acquired aplastic anemia (dated by TCRdb to between 2017 and 2018). Notes on the research overall: A mean of 3.2 ug of DNA, ranging from 0.2 to 27.4 ug, was extracted from sorted CD4+ and CD8+ cells. CD8+CD57+ expansion was defined as a frequency above the mean frequency observed in healthy subjects. What the study reported, not specific to this receptor: No significant difference in CD8+ Simpson's diversity was found between patients and healthy controls (P=0.060). Roughly 30 CD8+ CDR3 sequences were shared between patients and controls but appeared highly expressed in patients and within their immunodominant clones.

Profiling of TCR beta VDJ combinations and CDR3 sequences used genomic DNA as the template. TCR repertoire sequencing was run on an Illumina HiSeq 2000. For the original study's pipeline: TRBV/TRBJ rearrangement plots, CDR3 size and DJ length profiles, and Simpson's diversity index were used to evaluate the repertoires. Whichever DNA sequence was most abundant in the deep sequencing data was defined as the immunodominant clone. CDR3 amino acid sequences were screened for sharing across subjects and were compared with published repertoires and the VDJdb database. Starting from the raw public reads, TCRdb applied fastp trimming at Q25, assembled clones with MiXCR and retained in-frame beta chains. Each CDR3 protein gets just one entry, which takes the most common genes and DNA from the rows behind it. TCRdb's processing, not the authors', yielded these V and J calls. Here the sample has some 200,000 distinct CDR3 sequences; under 55% occur a single time. The biggest ten clones account for roughly 21% of the sample.

Cut back by 0 bases and 1 base, the V and J ends lie 3 bases apart. From the cysteine up to the phenylalanine, the CDR3 has a length of 13 residues. The DNA shown is the 39-base CDR3, in frame from base 1. CDR1 and CDR2 are read off the germline V gene as SGDLS and YYNGEE. Patients chosen for sequencing had shown expansion of CD8+CD57+ cells by flow cytometry. Every patient had a diagnosis of severe acquired aplastic anemia based on International Study of Aplastic Anemia and Agranulocytosis and Camitta criteria. No therapy had been received by the patients at the time of blood sampling. The study deep-sequenced TCR repertoires of sorted CD4+ and CD8+ blood T cells from severe aplastic anemia patients and healthy subjects. Patients were enrolled under clinicaltrials.gov protocols 00001620, 01623167, 00001397, 00071045, 00081523 and 00961064 in the USA. Ficoll-Paque density gradient centrifugation was used to isolate peripheral blood mononuclear cells. Before DNA extraction, CD4+ and CD8+ T cells were sorted by FACS or by magnetic beads.

Regarding this clonotype: The specificity of this receptor is unknown. The sample holds no much larger clone one base away, and base qualities are not on file.

The sequencing sample was made of sorted CD4+, CD8+, or CD8+CD57+ T cells (not recorded which) from PBMCs. Here the chain combines TRBV9 and TRBJ2-3; too little of a D gene remains to name it. This TCR derives from a human donor with aplastic anemia. The nucleotide sequence reads as follows: TGTGCCAGCAGCGTAGAGGGCACAGATACGCAGTATTTT. Translated, this is CASSVEGTDTQYF.